The next 32 T cell receptor beta chains were all read from a single sample in a study of beta chain features in type 1 diabetes. These TCRs are of unknown antigen specificity. Study results and caveats: TCRB CDR3s from Type 1 diabetes patients were moderately but significantly shorter in all four CD4+ subsets.

Isolated RNA was reverse transcribed in full, so expressed TCRB transcripts were sequenced. TCRdb keeps only in-frame clones here, not all; method: immunoSEQ multiplex PCR. The sample has about 70,000 clones; roughly 50% are singletons. The sequencing sample was made of central memory CD4+ T cells from blood. All receptors derive from a man aged 30 to 45 with type 1 diabetes.

The chain recombines TRBV7-2 with TRBJ2-7; D is perhaps TRBD1 (5 bases). V dropped 1 base and J dropped 4 bases, with 11 bases sitting between them. CDR3 length: 14 amino acids. Germline-derived CDR1 and CDR2 are SGHTA and FQGNSA. Here the CDR3 reads CASSLGRTIYEQYF. The CDR3 DNA reads TGTGCCAGCAGCTTAGGCCGGACAATTTACGAGCAGTACTTC.

The rearrangement links TRBV5-1 to TRBJ2-5, with 7 bases aligning to TRBD2. Matching the DNA end better, TRBJ2-7 makes the J call doubtful. The germline CDR1 and CDR2 sequences are SGHRS and YFSETQ. The CDR3 runs 16 residues. The DNA for the CDR3 is TGCGCCAGCAGCTTGGGTGTGGGGGGGAGTGTGTACGAGCAGTACTTC. This sequence encodes CASSLGVGGSVYEQYF.

The chain is built from TRBV7-2 and TRBJ2-7, with D possibly TRBD1 on 6 matching bases. This CDR3 comprises 17 residues. Germline loops: CDR1 SGHTA, CDR2 FQGNSA. The germline V and J ends were trimmed by 1 base and 1 base, with 17 bases remaining between them. CDR3 nucleotide sequence: TGTGCCAGCAGCTTAGTACAAGACAGGTGGGGATCCTACGAGCAGTACTTC. Residues: CASSLVQDRWGSYEQYF.

This clone was detected a few times. The chain couples TRBV5-1 to TRBJ2-5, with D perhaps TRBD1 (7 bases). The DNA end is more similar to TRBJ2-7, so the J call may be wrong. Germline-derived CDR1 and CDR2 are SGHRS and YFSETQ. The CDR3 loop spans 16 amino acids. The CDR3 reads CASSGGIRTGTNEQYF. The CDR3 DNA is TGCGCCAGCAGCGGAGGGATACGGACAGGAACCAACGAGCAGTACTTC.

This chain joins TRBV11-2 and TRBJ1-2; TRBD1 might be the D (5 bases). The CDR3 consists of 15 residues. Trimming shortened V by 1 base and J by 3 bases, and 12 bases separated the two germline ends. Germline V gives CDR1 SGHAT, CDR2 FQNNGV. The CDR3 region is CASSLGKGRDYGYTF. The CDR3 coding sequence is TGTGCCAGCAGCTTAGGAAAGGGGCGCGACTATGGCTACACCTTC.

This clone showed up just a few times. CDR3 DNA sequence: TGTGCCAGCAGTCCCGCCGGGACAGATACGCAGTATTTT. Translating gives CASSPAGTDTQYF. The V and J genes are TRBV6-1 and TRBJ2-3; the D is unclear. This CDR3 comprises 13 residues. The V end was cut by 5 bases, the J end by 3 bases, with 9 bases between. Germline V gene data show CDR1 as MNHNS and CDR2 as SASEGT.

The chain links TRBV6-6 to TRBJ2-7; possibly TRBD2 for D (6 bases). This CDR3 comprises 13 residues. The germline gives CDR1 MNHNY, CDR2 SVGAGI (reference sequence). V lost 4 bases and J lost 3, with 10 bases in between. CDR3 nucleotides: TGTGCCAGCAGTTTGTTAGCGGACTACGAGCAGTACTTC. It is translated as CASSLLADYEQYF.

This clone has more than one count but fewer than ten. V is TRBV7-9 and J is TRBJ1-1; weak D call: TRBD1 (5 bases). Germline CDR1 and CDR2: SEHNR and FQNEAQ (reference sequence). Deletions cut 4 bases from V and 4 bases from J, with 10 bases between. CDR3 length: 13 amino acids. The CDR3 DNA is TGTGCCAGCAGCTCCTCGGGGGGCACTGAAGCTTTCTTT. It encodes CASSSSGGTEAFF.

This chain joins TRBV2 and TRBJ2-1, with 12 bases fitting TRBD2. CDR1 and CDR2 (germline): SNHLY, FYNNEI. Trimming at V came to 6 bases and at J to 12 bases, leaving 9 bases not matched to a gene. The CDR3 has 14 amino acids. The CDR3 loop reads CASRAASGRGGQFF. The CDR3 region has the DNA TGTGCCAGCAGGGCGGCTAGCGGGAGGGGAGGGCAGTTCTTC.

A few counts support this clone. This chain connects TRBV14 to TRBJ1-1; D is possibly TRBD1 (5 bases). Germline V CDR1 and CDR2: SGHDN, FVKESK. This CDR3 has 13 amino acids. With 0 bases removed from V and 10 bases from J, the gap between germline ends came to 12 bases. CDR3 nucleotides: TGTGCCAGCAGCCAAGATCTTGGCAGGGTAGCTTTCTTT. Residues: CASSQDLGRVAFF.

V gene TRBV7-2 combines with J gene TRBJ2-7, with 11 bases aligning to TRBD2. Germline trimming cut 5 bases from V and 2 bases from J; bases unmatched to any gene: 5. The CDR3 length is 15 residues. Germline V gives CDR1 SGHTA, CDR2 FQGNSA. CDR3 sequence reads: CASSLTSGGPYEQYF. CDR3 nucleotide sequence: TGTGCCAGCAGCCTAACTAGCGGGGGACCCTACGAGCAGTACTTC. Supplemented by reference TRBV7-2 and TRBJ2-7, the full variable domain reads GAGVSQSPSNKVTEKGKDVELRCDPISGHTALYWYRQSLGQGLEFLIYFQGNSAPDKSGLPSDRFSAERTGGSVSTLTIQRTQQEDSAVYLCASSLTSGGPYEQYFGPGTRLTVT.

This chain joins TRBV2 and TRBJ1-3; D remains unclear. The V gene lost 2 bases and the J gene lost 0 bases, with 8 bases spanning the gap. CDR3 size: 15 residues. From germline, CDR1 is SNHLY and CDR2 FYNNEI. CDR3 sequence reads: CASSETDYSGNTIYF. The CDR3 DNA reads TGTGCCAGCAGTGAAACAGACTACTCTGGAAACACCATATATTTT.

The V gene is TRBV7-8, the J gene TRBJ2-7; D possibly corresponds to TRBD2 (6 bases). Germline V gives CDR1 SGHVS, CDR2 FQNEAQ. V lost 5 bases to trimming and J lost 0 bases, with 14 bases between them. CDR3 length equals 15 residues. The CDR3 here is CASSREKGLSYEQYF. CDR3 bases: TGTGCCAGCAGCCGAGAAAAGGGACTCTCCTACGAGCAGTACTTC.

The chain joins TRBV2 to TRBJ1-1; 11 bases map to TRBD1. The CDR3 covers 14 residues. V was clipped by 6 bases and J by 3 bases; unmatched bases: 3. The germline CDR1 and CDR2 sequences are SNHLY and FYNNEI. CDR3 residues: CASRVGQGDTEAFF. The CDR3 coding sequence is TGTGCCAGCAGGGTGGGACAGGGGGACACTGAAGCTTTCTTT.

The chain combines TRBV18 with TRBJ2-2; 7 positions agree with TRBD2. The CDR3 has 14 amino acids. V lost 0 bases, J lost 6 bases, and 1 base stayed unmatched. The germline gives CDR1 KGHSH, CDR2 LQKENI. The CDR3 coding sequence is TGTGCCAGCTCACCACCGGGAGGGGCCGGGGAGCTGTTTTTT. This encodes CASSPPGGAGELFF.

CDR3 nucleotide sequence: TGCGCCAGCACTCGACTTCATTCTAACTATGGCTACACCTTC. Translation: CASTRLHSNYGYTF. This rearrangement joins TRBV23-1 to TRBJ1-2; D not resolved. TRBV23-1 is assigned to the ORF class and has an uncertain function. The ends were cut back, 7 bases at V and 0 bases at J, with 12 bases in the middle. This CDR3 spans 14 amino acids.

This chain joins TRBV4-2 and TRBJ1-1; a weak D match, TRBD1 (5 bases). From germline, CDR1 is LGHNA and CDR2 YNFKEQ. Trimming took 0 bases from V and 4 from J, leaving 15 bases between them. The CDR3 extends over 16 amino acids. In DNA, the CDR3 is TGTGCCAGCAGCCAAGATGTTGGGGGGATGTCCACTGAAGCTTTCTTT. Its translation: CASSQDVGGMSTEAFF.

The chain employs TRBV4-1 and TRBJ2-6; D may be TRBD1 (5 bases). The CDR3 consists of 17 residues. From germline, CDR1 is MGHRA and CDR2 YSYEKL. Trimming pared 0 bases from V and 2 bases from J, leaving 11 bases between. The CDR3 here is CASSQDPRGTGANVLTF. CDR3 DNA: TGCGCCAGCAGCCAAGATCCAAGGGGAACTGGGGCCAACGTCCTGACTTTC.

This clone was seen a handful of times. V is TRBV27 and J is TRBJ2-2; 10 bases are a match to TRBD2. Trimming cost V 2 bases and J 6 bases; bases outside gene matches: 9. The CDR3 runs 17 residues. The germline CDR1 and CDR2 sequences are MNHEY and SMNVEV (reference sequence). CDR3 in amino acids: CASSLGSGRANAGELFF. The CDR3, as DNA: TGTGCCAGCAGTTTAGGAAGCGGGAGGGCCAATGCCGGGGAGCTGTTTTTT.

The chain links TRBV7-2 to TRBJ1-2; D not certain. There are 15 residues in the CDR3. Trimming shortened V by 1 base and J by 2 bases, and 11 bases separated the two germline ends. Germline-derived CDR1 and CDR2 are SGHTA and FQGNSA. The CDR3 nucleotides are TGTGCCAGCAGCTTAGTGTGGCAGACAAACTATGGCTACACCTTC. As protein: CASSLVWQTNYGYTF.

The chain recombines TRBV30 with TRBJ1-4; 9 nucleotides line up with TRBD1. CDR1 GTSNPN and CDR2 SVGIG come from the germline V gene (reference sequence). Trimming removed 1 base from V and 6 bases from J; junction bases left unmatched: 6. The CDR3 covers 15 residues. This chain's CDR3 is CAWSGNRGRDEKLFF. The CDR3 coding sequence is TGTGCCTGGAGTGGTAACAGGGGGCGCGATGAAAAACTGTTTTTT.

This chain joins TRBV18 and TRBJ2-7; a possible D gene is TRBD2 (6 bases). CDR1 is KGHSH, CDR2 LQKENI, per germline. Trimming removed 3 bases at V and 6 bases at J, with 15 bases between. This CDR3 has 14 residues. CDR3 DNA sequence: TGTGCCAGCTCACCCCCGGGGGAAAGGCCCGAGCAGTACTTC. Translated: CASSPPGERPEQYF.

This clone was seen only a few times. V gene TRBV6-1 combines with J gene TRBJ2-5, with 7 bases identical to TRBD1. The CDR3 consists of 14 residues. Looked up from germline, CDR1 is MNHNS and CDR2 is SASEGT. After removal of 2 bases from V and 5 bases from J, the junction contained 5 bases not matched to a gene. Here the CDR3 reads CASSETGEWETQYF. The DNA for the CDR3 is TGTGCCAGCAGTGAAACAGGGGAGTGGGAGACCCAGTACTTC.

This sequence joins TRBV28 and TRBJ2-3, with 9 bases that match TRBD2. Per the germline V gene, CDR1 is MDHEN and CDR2 is SYDVKM. The CDR3 sequence is 14 residues long. The ends lost 7 bases at V and 2 bases at J; junction bases unmatched: 4. Here the CDR3 reads CASTLAGATDTQYF. The CDR3 coding sequence is TGTGCCAGCACCTTAGCGGGAGCCACAGATACGCAGTATTTT.

The chain uses TRBV30 and TRBJ2-7; 11 bases line up with TRBD1. CDR3 length: 16 amino acids. V trimming: 1 base; J trimming: 0 bases; junction bases outside the gene matches: 5. Germline assignment: CDR1 GTSNPN and CDR2 SVGIG (reference sequence). The chain's CDR3 is CAWSAGTGGISYEQYF. CDR3 nucleotides: TGTGCCTGGAGTGCTGGGACAGGGGGTATCTCCTACGAGCAGTACTTC.

V is TRBV27 and J is TRBJ2-6; D unresolved. Germline V lookup: CDR1 MNHEY, CDR2 SMNVEV (reference sequence). Trimming shortened V by 2 bases and J by 2 bases, and 22 bases separated the two germline ends. The CDR3 consists of 20 residues. The CDR3, as DNA: TGTGCCAGCAGTTTACGGTCCATTCAGGTAAAGGATGCTGGGGCCAACGTCCTGACTTTC. Translating gives CASSLRSIQVKDAGANVLTF.

J is TRBJ1-1 and V is TRBV6-5; weak D call: TRBD1 (6 bases). Germline lookup yields CDR1 MNHEY and CDR2 SVGAGI. The germline V and J ends were trimmed by 5 bases and 5 bases, with 12 bases remaining between them. The CDR3 is 13 residues long. Here the CDR3 DNA reads TGTGCCAGCAGTGTTGGTGGACAGACTGAAGCTTTCTTT. Encoded protein: CASSVGGQTEAFF.

The sample holds one count of this clone. The J gene is TRBJ1-4, the V gene TRBV7-2; no clear D gene. CDR3 size: 13 residues. Trimming removed 4 bases at V and 7 bases at J, with 10 bases between. Germline V CDR1 and CDR2: SGHTA, FQGNSA. Here the CDR3 DNA reads TGTGCCAGCAGCTCCTCAGTTGGTGAAAAACTGTTTTTT. It yields the protein CASSSSVGEKLFF.

The genes are TRBV5-1 and TRBJ1-2, with 11 bases identical to TRBD1. Germline loops: CDR1 SGHRS, CDR2 YFSETQ. The CDR3 totals 17 residues. V gave up 4 bases and J gave up 6 bases; unmatched junction bases: 14. The CDR3 protein is CASSINPARTGGNGYTF. CDR3 DNA sequence: TGCGCCAGCAGCATAAACCCTGCCAGGACAGGGGGCAATGGCTACACCTTC.

The V call is TRBV19, the J call TRBJ2-5; 12 bases agree with TRBD2. The junction had 4 bases not matched to a gene; V was cut back by 5 bases and J by 0 bases. Per the germline V gene, CDR1 is LNHDA and CDR2 is SQIVND (reference sequence). CDR3 length equals 16 residues. The CDR3 is CASSPRTSGDQETQYF. Written as DNA, the CDR3 is TGTGCCAGTAGTCCCCGGACTAGCGGGGACCAAGAGACCCAGTACTTC.

This chain uses TRBV7-6 with TRBJ2-5; D call uncertain. V lost 0 bases to trimming and J lost 5 bases, with 10 bases between them. The CDR3 sequence is 14 residues long. Germline CDR1 reads SGHVS; CDR2 reads FNYEAQ. DNA of the CDR3: TGTGCCAGCAGCTTAGCCTCGGGTCGGGAGACCCAGTACTTC. The encoded protein is CASSLASGRETQYF. Drawing the rest from reference TRBV7-6 and TRBJ2-5, the complete variable domain is GAGVSQSPRYKVTKRGQDVALRCDPISGHVSLYWYRQALGQGPEFLTYFNYEAQQDKSGLPNDRFSAERPEGSISTLTIQRTEQRDSAMYRCASSLASGRETQYFGPGTRLLVL.

V is TRBV7-9 and J is TRBJ2-7, with 8 bases aligning to TRBD2. With 5 bases clipped from V and 5 bases from J, the junction kept 14 bases outside the gene matches. The CDR3 is 16 amino acids. Germline CDR1 SEHNR, CDR2 FQNEAQ (reference sequence). CDR3 loop: CASSIWPGTRRDEQYF. The DNA for the CDR3 is TGTGCCAGCAGCATTTGGCCCGGGACTAGACGCGACGAGCAGTACTTC.